The 8 T cell receptor beta chains below were found in one sample sequenced in a study of naive and memory T cell subsets. Ligated cDNA underwent four rounds of PCR with nested alpha and beta constant region primers and SP2. MiXCR was run by TCRdb on the UMI-ligation and nested PCR reads, yielding one entry per CDR3 protein. Among thousands of distinct CDR3 sequences listed, around 4% were seen once. Stated treatment: skin biopsy from saline-injected control site (resident skin T cells). Unsorted total RNA, about 1 to 1000 ng, was DNase treated before reverse transcription. Source: skin, taken from a saline injection site in the skin. These receptors originate from an adult in good health.

This clonotype ranks as medium-sized. This rearrangement joins TRBV11-2 to TRBJ2-7; a possible D gene is TRBD1 (6 bases). V lost 5 bases, J lost 7 bases, and 15 bases lay in between. There are 13 residues in the CDR3. Germline V lookup: CDR1 SGHAT, CDR2 FQNNGV. CDR3 coding DNA: TGTGCCAGCAGCGCAAACAGGGAAACAGAGCAGTACTTC. Translation: CASSANRETEQYF.

This clonotype rates as large. The chain has TRBV29-1 and TRBJ2-5; D gene ambiguous. This CDR3 region has 15 residues. The V gene's germline CDR1 is SQVTM and CDR2 ANQGSEA. The V end lost 0 bases, the J end lost 5 bases, and 16 bases lay between the germline ends. The CDR3 protein is CSVEDHRRWGETQYF. CDR3 in DNA: TGCAGCGTTGAAGACCACCGTCGATGGGGTGAGACCCAGTACTTC.

V is TRBV7-6 and J is TRBJ2-7; D may match TRBD1 or TRBD2 (5 bases each). The CDR3 consists of 16 residues. The V and J ends lost 1 base and 3 bases respectively, with 16 bases between them. Germline-derived CDR1 and CDR2 are SGHVS and FNYEAQ. DNA for the CDR3: TGTGCCAGCAGCTTAGGAGGGCCCTGGGGGAACTACGAGCAGTACTTC. Translated: CASSLGGPWGNYEQYF.

Ten or more counts support this clonotype. V usage is TRBV4-3 and J usage is TRBJ2-7; the D gene is possibly TRBD1 (6 bases). Trimming shortened V by 1 base and J by 3 bases, and 10 bases separated the two germline ends. The CDR3 runs 14 residues. Germline V gene lookup returns CDR1 LGHNA and CDR2 YSLEER. The DNA of the CDR3 is TGCGCCAGCAGCCAAGCCTACAGGGACTACGAGCAGTACTTC. Protein sequence: CASSQAYRDYEQYF.

This clonotype was seen ten or more times. This chain links TRBV27 with TRBJ2-7; 8 nucleotides align to TRBD1. J lost 6 bases, V lost 5 bases, and 3 bases had no gene match. The V gene's germline CDR1 is MNHEY and CDR2 SMNVEV (reference sequence). This CDR3 contains 12 residues. The CDR3 DNA is TGTGCCAGCAGTCTCGACAGGGGCGAGCAGTACTTC. This translates into CASSLDRGEQYF.

This clonotype was recorded at least ten times. The chain uses TRBV7-2 and TRBJ2-3; TRBD2 might be the D (6 bases). Deletions cut 5 bases from V and 4 bases from J, with 16 bases between. The CDR3 contains 15 residues. CDR1 is SGHTA, CDR2 FQGNSA, per germline. The chain's CDR3 is CASSRAGLVADTQYF. CDR3 nucleotides: TGTGCCAGCAGCCGCGCGGGGCTGGTGGCAGATACGCAGTATTTT.

The sample holds many counts of this clonotype. The V call is TRBV2, the J call TRBJ1-6; 7 bases agree with TRBD1. With 6 bases clipped from V and 11 bases from J, the junction kept 19 bases outside the gene matches. CDR3 size: 17 residues. Germline loops: CDR1 SNHLY, CDR2 FYNNEI. The CDR3 region has the DNA TGTGCCAGCAGGGGATACTTACAGGGGACATCAGGTGCACCCCTCCACTTT. Translation: CASRGYLQGTSGAPLHF.

By sample share, this clonotype is medium-sized. This rearrangement joins TRBV4-1 to TRBJ2-7; D unresolved. The germline CDR1 and CDR2 sequences are MGHRA and YSYEKL. Trimming stripped 3 bases from V and 2 bases from J, with 20 bases between. This CDR3 has 17 residues. Written as DNA, the CDR3 is TGCGCCAGCAGCCACCTCTCTGGCCTAGTCCGAACCTACGAGCAGTACTTC. Translating it yields CASSHLSGLVRTYEQYF.